Each of the 27 T cell receptor beta chains below was sequenced from the same sample in a study of shared clonotypes between healthy human individuals. TCRdb's table, derived via immunoSEQ multiplex PCR, lists solely in-frame clones and lacks some. The profile shows about half a million clones, approximately 81% of them singletons. Sequencing was done on a sample of PBMCs. All receptors derive from a woman aged 40 to 55 in good health. Some clones in this sample may be carry-over from other donors' samples.

The chain links TRBV18 to TRBJ1-1, with 7 bases matching TRBD1. The ends lost 4 bases at V and 6 bases at J; junction bases unmatched: 5. Germline values: CDR1 KGHSH, CDR2 LQKENI. This CDR3 has 13 amino acids. CDR3 DNA sequence: TGTGCCAGCTCACAGGGGGCGGTCGCTGAAGCTTTCTTT. Translating gives CASSQGAVAEAFF. Variable domain in full (rest from reference TRBV18 and TRBJ1-1): NAGVMQNPRHLVRRRGQEARLRCSPMKGHSHVYWYRQLPEEGLKFMVYLQKENIIDESGMPKERFSAEFPKEGPSILRIQQVVRGDSAAYFCASSQGAVAEAFFGQGTRLTVV.

This rearrangement joins TRBV2 to TRBJ1-2; TRBD1 is a possible D gene (5 bases). Germline CDR1 is SNHLY and CDR2 is FYNNEI. CDR3 length: 13 residues. Trimming removed 3 bases from V and 4 bases from J, with 9 bases in between. The CDR3 region is CASSDRGFYGYTF. The CDR3 DNA reads as TGTGCCAGCAGTGATCGGGGGTTCTATGGCTACACCTTC.

A note on this clone: A far larger clone lies a single base away; this is likely a read error. Different DNA sequences within this sample yield the same CDR3. The V gene is TRBV9, the J gene TRBJ1-2, with 8 bases fitting TRBD1. V trimming: 4 bases; J trimming: 8 bases; junction bases outside the gene matches: 13. There are 15 residues in the CDR3. In germline, CDR1 is SGDLS, CDR2 YYNGEE. The CDR3: CASSQTAGTGAGYTF. DNA for the CDR3: TGTGCCAGCAGCCAGACGGCCGGGACAGGAGCCGGCTACACCTTC.

With respect to this clone: A read error may explain this, as a much larger clone is one base away. In the same sample, other DNA sequences code for this CDR3. The genes are TRBV28 and TRBJ2-3; TRBD2 agrees at 9 bases. This CDR3 region has 15 residues. Germline assignment: CDR1 MDHEN and CDR2 SYDVKM. The CDR3 sequence is CASNNSGSRTDTQYF. DNA of the CDR3: TGTGCCAGCAACAATAGCGGGAGCCGCACGGATACGCAGTATTTT.

Turning to this clone: This may be a read error: a much more frequent sequence differs by one nucleotide. The chain couples TRBV15 to TRBJ2-5; D is undetermined. V was shortened by 0 bases and J by 3 bases, with 2 bases between the two germline ends. The CDR3 sequence is 12 residues long. CDR1 is LNHNV and CDR2 is YYDKDF in the germline V gene (reference sequence). CDR3 region: CATSREKETQYF. In nucleotides, the CDR3 is TGTGCCACCAGCAGAGAGAAAGAGACCCAGTACTTC. The full variable domain, completed using reference TRBV15 and TRBJ2-5, is DAMVIQNPRYQVTQFGKPVTLSCSQTLNHNVMYWYQQKSSQAPKLLFHYYDKDFNNEADTPDNFQSRRPNTSFCFLDIRSPGLGDTAMYLCATSREKETQYFGPGTRLLVL.

On this clone itself: A read error likely explains this, since a far larger clone differs by one base. This sample includes further DNA sequences coding for the same CDR3. The chain carries TRBV7-2 and TRBJ2-5; TRBD2 agrees at 11 bases. The J call may be wrong; the DNA end is better matched by TRBJ2-7. Germline assignment: CDR1 SGHTA and CDR2 FQGNSA. CDR3 length equals 15 residues. CDR3 amino acids: CASSLVAGGIYEQYF. CDR3 in DNA: TGTGCAAGCAGCTTAGTAGCGGGAGGGATCTACGAGCAGTACTTC.

As to this clone: A much larger clone lies one base from this, so it may be a read error. Given the absence of the conserved phenylalanine or tryptophan at the CDR3 end, a read error is likely. J is TRBJ1-2 and V is TRBV29-1; D call uncertain. Germline assignment: CDR1 SQVTM and CDR2 ANQGSEA. This CDR3 is 11 amino acids long. CDR3 nucleotide sequence: TGCAGCGAGTCCTCAAACTATTGCTACACCTCC. Its protein product is CSESSNYCYTS.

For this clone: At one of its ends the junction is not consistent with the germline gene, which may arise from a read error. The chain combines TRBV7-9 with TRBJ2-1; possible D gene TRBD2, 6 bases. The germline CDR1 and CDR2 sequences are SEHNR and FQNEAQ (reference sequence). The CDR3 contains 15 residues. DNA of the CDR3: TGTGCCGGCAGCCCCAGGCTAGCGCGCTACAATGAGCAGTTCTTC. Encoded protein: CAGSPRLARYNEQFF.

This clone occurred once. This chain connects TRBV25-1 to TRBJ2-5; tentative D call: TRBD2 (7 bases). This CDR3 is 17 amino acids long. Germline V gene sequence: CDR1 MGHDK, CDR2 SYGVNS. The V end lost 1 base, the J end lost 4 bases, and 19 bases lay between the germline ends. The DNA for the CDR3 is TGTGCCAGCAGTGAATTGGGGGGGGCGCGGGGTGGAGAGACCCAGTACTTC. This gives the protein CASSELGGARGGETQYF.

Regarding this clone: Only one base separates this from a far larger clonotype, so it likely reflects a read error. The chain recombines TRBV6-4 with TRBJ2-6; weak D call: TRBD1 (6 bases). The CDR3 spans 16 residues. Germline V lookup: CDR1 MRHNA, CDR2 SNTAGT. DNA for the CDR3: TGTGCCGGCAGTGACGTGGGGGCCTCTGGGGCCAACGTCCTGACTTTC. Amino acid sequence: CAGSDVGASGANVLTF.

This chain uses TRBV7-2 with TRBJ2-3, with D possibly matching TRBD2 (6 bases). The germline gives CDR1 SGHTA, CDR2 FQGNSA. The V gene lost 1 base and the J gene lost 0 bases, with 11 bases spanning the gap. The CDR3 runs to 16 residues. CDR3 residues: CASSLVWAGSTDTQYF. The CDR3 coding sequence is TGTGCCAGCAGCTTAGTTTGGGCGGGGAGCACAGATACGCAGTATTTT.

The rearrangement links TRBV28 to TRBJ1-5; D is unresolved. The CDR3 is 14 amino acids. Germline values: CDR1 MDHEN, CDR2 SYDVKM. V lost 3 bases to trimming and J lost 2 bases, with 8 bases between them. CDR3 in amino acids: CASSFGERNQPQHF. In DNA form, the CDR3 reads TGTGCCAGCAGTTTTGGGGAGCGCAATCAGCCCCAGCATTTT.

Only a few counts were recorded for this clone. CDR3 in amino acids: CASSLAQTGYGYTF. The CDR3 DNA follows: TGTGCCAGCAGCTTAGCGCAGACGGGCTATGGCTACACCTTC. The chain links TRBV7-8 to TRBJ1-2, with D unresolved. The CDR3 length is 14 residues. V shed 0 bases and J shed 4 bases, with 9 bases lying between them. Germline V gene sequence: CDR1 SGHVS, CDR2 FQNEAQ.

V and J are TRBV5-1 and TRBJ2-2; TRBD2 matches at 10 bases. Germline assignment: CDR1 SGHRS and CDR2 YFSETQ. V lost 2 bases, J lost 5 bases, and 3 bases stayed unmatched. The CDR3 totals 15 residues. CDR3 amino acids: CASSLLAGSTGELFF. DNA for the CDR3: TGCGCCAGCAGCTTACTAGCGGGATCGACCGGGGAGCTGTTTTTT. Based on the CDR3 plus reference TRBV5-1 and TRBJ2-2, the full variable domain is KAGVTQTPRYLIKTRGQQVTLSCSPISGHRSVSWYQQTPGQGLQFLFEYFSETQRNKGNFPGRFSGRQFSNSRSEMNVSTLELGDSALYLCASSLLAGSTGELFFGEGSRLTVL.

The chain carries TRBV18 and TRBJ2-7, with D possibly matching TRBD1 (5 bases). CDR3 length: 15 amino acids. Germline CDR1 and CDR2: KGHSH and LQKENI. V was cut by 4 bases and J by 2 bases, with 15 bases left in between. The CDR3: CASSLGSRETYEQYF. The DNA for the CDR3 is TGTGCCAGCTCACTAGGATCCAGGGAAACCTACGAGCAGTACTTC.

Remarks on this clone: A single base is all that separates this from a far larger clone, so a read error is likely. The CDR3 region has the DNA TGTGCCCGCAGTTTATTAGGCACGTCAGTGGCTTTCTTT. The encoded protein is CARSLLGTSVAFF. The genes are TRBV28 and TRBJ1-1; no definite D call. This CDR3 is built from 13 residues. CDR1 and CDR2 from the germline V gene are MDHEN and SYDVKM.

Concerning this clone itself: Since a far larger clone is one base different, this is likely a read error. Other DNA sequences within the sample encode an identical CDR3. V usage is TRBV10-2 and J usage is TRBJ1-4, with D possibly matching TRBD1 (6 bases). The CDR3 consists of 14 residues. Looked up from germline, CDR1 is WSHSY and CDR2 is SAAADI. The CDR3: CASSERTANEKLFF. CDR3 nucleotides: TGCGCCAGTAGTGAACGGACAGCTAATGAAAAACTGTTTTTT.

This sequence joins TRBV9 and TRBJ1-5, with unresolved D. Trimming stripped 3 bases from V and 1 base from J, with 8 bases between. Germline values: CDR1 SGDLS, CDR2 YYNGEE. The CDR3 extends over 14 amino acids. CDR3 nucleotides: TGTGCCAGCAGCGGTCACACGAGCAATCAGCCCCAGCATTTT. Its protein product is CASSGHTSNQPQHF.

This chain links TRBV15 with TRBJ2-1; 11 nucleotides align to TRBD2. Germline values: CDR1 LNHNV, CDR2 YYDKDF (reference sequence). This CDR3 has 17 amino acids. The V gene end was trimmed by 2 bases and the J gene end by 0 bases; junction bases not matched to a gene: 3. The chain's CDR3 is CATSRRLAGSSYNEQFF. As DNA, the CDR3 is TGTGCCACCAGCAGACGACTAGCGGGAAGCTCCTACAATGAGCAGTTCTTC.

Of note for this clone: This likely stems from a read error, as it lies one base from a far larger clone. Other DNA sequences from this sample encode an identical CDR3 as well. This rearrangement joins TRBV6-1 to TRBJ1-1; D call uncertain. The germline V gene has CDR1 MNHNS and CDR2 SASEGT. Deletions cut 3 bases from V and 8 bases from J, with 10 bases between. The CDR3 consists of 12 residues. As DNA, the CDR3 is TGTGCCAGCAGTGAGCGATATCGCGAAGCTTTCTTT. This gives the protein CASSERYREAFF.

The genes are TRBV25-1 and TRBJ2-1; 8 positions agree with TRBD1. In germline, CDR1 is MGHDK, CDR2 SYGVNS. Germline trimming cut 8 bases from V and 0 bases from J; bases unmatched to any gene: 0. This CDR3 has 13 residues. The CDR3 is CASDRGSYNEQFF. The CDR3 nucleotides are TGTGCCAGCGACAGGGGCTCCTACAATGAGCAGTTCTTC.

As for this clone: This probably arose from a read error, given a far larger clone one base away. The CDR3 DNA follows: TGCGCCAGCAGCCCCTTAGGGCAGGGAGTTAACACTGAAGCTTTCTTT. Translated, it gives CASSPLGQGVNTEAFF. The chain recombines TRBV4-1 with TRBJ1-1, with TRBD1 as a possible D gene (5 bases). The germline gives CDR1 MGHRA, CDR2 YSYEKL. The CDR3 consists of 16 residues. Trimming shortened V by 4 bases and J by 2 bases, and 17 bases separated the two germline ends.

The chain employs TRBV7-8 and TRBJ1-5; a weak D match, TRBD1 (5 bases). V was pared by 4 bases and J by 5 bases, with 12 bases between. The germline V gene encodes CDR1 SGHVS and CDR2 FQNEAQ. The CDR3 extends over 14 amino acids. The CDR3 DNA sequence: TGTGCCAGCAGCTACAGGTCTCGGGATCAGCCCCAGCATTTT. Amino acids: CASSYRSRDQPQHF. Full variable domain (missing parts from reference TRBV7-8 and TRBJ1-5): GAGVSQSPRYKVAKRGQDVALRCDPISGHVSLFWYQQALGQGPEFLTYFQNEAQLDKSGLPSDRFFAERPEGSVSTLKIQRTQQEDSAVYLCASSYRSRDQPQHFGDGTRLSIL.

J is TRBJ1-3 and V is TRBV7-6; 8 bases match TRBD1. With 1 base clipped from V and 3 bases from J, the junction kept 8 bases outside the gene matches. The CDR3 consists of 17 residues. Germline CDR1 and CDR2: SGHVS and FNYEAQ. The CDR3 loop reads CASSLGGTGGFGNTIYF. The CDR3 DNA is TGTGCCAGCAGCTTAGGGGGGACAGGCGGTTTTGGAAACACCATATATTTT.

The chain recombines TRBV27 with TRBJ1-2; 7 nucleotides match TRBD1. Germline CDR1 reads MNHEY; CDR2 reads SMNVEV (reference sequence). CDR3 length equals 12 residues. The V segment lost 5 bases and the J segment 7 bases; nucleotides outside the gene matches: 4. CDR3 nucleotide sequence: TGTGCCAGCAGTGCGACAGGGTTTGGCTACACCTTC. Protein product: CASSATGFGYTF.

In DNA form, the CDR3 reads TGTGCCAGCAGCTTAACCGTGCATACCGGGGAGCTGTTTTTT. Its protein is CASSLTVHTGELFF. This rearrangement joins TRBV7-2 to TRBJ2-2; D remains unclear. Deletions cut 2 bases from V and 5 bases from J, with 9 bases between. The germline V gene has CDR1 SGHTA and CDR2 FQGNSA. The CDR3 is made up of 14 amino acids.

The chain combines TRBV29-1 with TRBJ2-5, with 12 bases aligning to TRBD2. The J call may be in error: the DNA end matches TRBJ2-7 better. The CDR3 runs to 14 residues. The germline V gene has CDR1 SQVTM and CDR2 ANQGSEA. The CDR3 nucleotides read TGCAGCGTTGCCGGGACTAGCGGGTCCTACGAGCAGTACTTC. Translated: CSVAGTSGSYEQYF.